The 19 T cell receptor beta chains in this list originate from one sample, sequenced in a study of blood T cell repertoires in COVID-19. Here immunoSEQ multiplex PCR was the method, and the copy in TCRdb shows in-frame clones only, minus some. The top ten hold over 9.5% of the sample, which has approximately 120,000 clones, 81% seen once. The sample comprised peripheral blood. The receptors shown here come from a human donor in a cohort sampled during active COVID-19.

This clone was counted only a few times. The chain recombines TRBV19 with TRBJ1-1, with TRBD1 as a possible D gene (6 bases). CDR3 length: 13 amino acids. Trimming removed 7 bases from V and 7 bases from J, with 16 bases in between. From germline, CDR1 is LNHDA and CDR2 SQIVND (reference sequence). The CDR3 DNA reads TGTGCCAGTAAGTACAGGGTCGAGGGTGAAGCTTTCTTT. This sequence encodes CASKYRVEGEAFF.

This chain connects TRBV18 to TRBJ1-5, with TRBD1 identical over 9 bases. V dropped 4 bases and J dropped 7; count of bases not matched to a gene: 8. Looked up from germline, CDR1 is KGHSH and CDR2 is LQKENI. The CDR3 is 15 residues long. Written as DNA, the CDR3 is TGTGCCAGCTCACATGGACAGGGGCAGGACCAGCCCCAGCATTTT. Residues: CASSHGQGQDQPQHF.

J is TRBJ1-2 and V is TRBV9, with D perhaps TRBD1 (5 bases). The germline gives CDR1 SGDLS, CDR2 YYNGEE. Trimming stripped 5 bases from V and 6 bases from J, with 8 bases between. CDR3 size: 11 residues. CDR3 residues: CASSTRDGYTF. The CDR3, as DNA: TGTGCCAGCAGTACCAGGGATGGCTACACCTTC.

The chain combines TRBV6-2 or TRBV6-3 with TRBJ2-7; 7 nucleotides agree with TRBD1. Germline assignment: CDR1 MNHEY and CDR2 SVGEGT. The CDR3 is 16 amino acids. J gave up 0 bases and V 6 bases, and 11 bases lay outside the gene matches. In nucleotides, the CDR3 is TGTGCCAGCAGCCATTACAGGGGCCATAGCTCCTACGAGCAGTACTTC. Encoded protein: CASSHYRGHSSYEQYF.

The genes are TRBV13 and TRBJ2-7; no clear D gene. The CDR3 consists of 16 residues. V shed 0 bases and J shed 3 bases, with 15 bases lying between them. CDR1 and CDR2 (germline): PRHDT, FYEKMQ (reference sequence). CDR3 in amino acids: CASSLGLYRGDYEQYF. The CDR3 bases are TGTGCCAGCAGCTTAGGCCTCTATAGAGGAGACTACGAGCAGTACTTC.

This chain uses TRBV7-2 with TRBJ2-5; maybe TRBD1 (5 bases). The CDR3 contains 14 residues. V lost 5 bases, J lost 5 bases, and 15 bases lay in between. Germline-derived CDR1 and CDR2 are SGHTA and FQGNSA. In nucleotides, the CDR3 is TGTGCCAGCAGCCAACCAGGGTCGAGGGAGACCCAGTACTTC. Encoded protein: CASSQPGSRETQYF.

A word on this clone: This sample includes further DNA sequences coding for the same CDR3. The V gene is TRBV19, the J gene TRBJ1-1, with D possibly being TRBD1 (5 bases). The CDR3 contains 13 residues. In germline, CDR1 is LNHDA, CDR2 SQIVND (reference sequence). With 1 base removed from V and 5 bases from J, the gap between germline ends came to 8 bases. The CDR3 reads CASSIGGGTEAFF. The CDR3, as DNA: TGTGCCAGTAGTATAGGCGGGGGGACTGAAGCTTTCTTT. The full variable domain, its missing parts supplied by reference TRBV19 and TRBJ1-1, is DGGITQSPKYLFRKEGQNVTLSCEQNLNHDAMYWYRQDPGQGLRLIYYSQIVNDFQKGDIAEGYSVSREKKESFPLTVTSAQKNPTAFYLCASSIGGGTEAFFGQGTRLTVV.

The table lists this clone with a few counts. The rearrangement joins TRBV3-1 (or the pseudogene TRBV3-2) to TRBJ2-7; D remains unclear. The V gene's germline CDR1 is LGHDT and CDR2 YNNKEL (reference sequence). Between the trimmed V and J ends, which lost 4 bases and 0 bases, there was a span of 13 bases. The CDR3 consists of 15 residues. CDR3 residues: CASSPTRSFSYEQYF. The CDR3 nucleotides read TGTGCCAGCAGCCCCACCCGAAGCTTCTCCTACGAGCAGTACTTC.

This rearrangement joins TRBV7-9 to TRBJ1-4; D possibly corresponds to TRBD1 (6 bases). Per the germline V gene, CDR1 is SEHNR and CDR2 is FQNEAQ (reference sequence). The ends were cut back, 3 bases at V and 4 bases at J, with 15 bases in the middle. The CDR3 spans 16 residues. Here the CDR3 reads CASSLGSGHRNEKLFF. The CDR3 region has the DNA TGTGCCAGCAGCTTGGGGTCGGGACACCGTAATGAAAAACTGTTTTTT.

The gene calls are TRBV6-6 and TRBJ2-7, with 8 bases identical to TRBD1. The trim removed 4 bases at V and 6 bases at J, leaving 5 bases unmatched. This CDR3 contains 13 residues. Germline V gives CDR1 MNHNY, CDR2 SVGAGI (reference sequence). CDR3 nucleotides: TGTGCCAGCAGTTCTGACAGGGGCAGCGAGCAGTACTTC. It codes for CASSSDRGSEQYF.

The chain carries TRBV7-8 and TRBJ2-3, with D possibly TRBD2 on 5 matching bases. CDR1 SGHVS and CDR2 FQNEAQ come from the germline V gene. The ends were cut back, 2 bases at V and 2 bases at J, with 8 bases in the middle. The CDR3 has 14 amino acids. DNA of the CDR3: TGTGCCAGCAGCTTACGAGGGTTCACAGATACGCAGTATTTT. Translation gives CASSLRGFTDTQYF.

The chain couples TRBV7-2 to TRBJ1-5; D is unresolved. The germline CDR1 and CDR2 sequences are SGHTA and FQGNSA. The CDR3 runs to 16 residues. The V end lost 1 base, the J end lost 1 base, and 11 bases lay between the germline ends. The CDR3 region is CASSLGEGRSNQPQHF. In DNA, the CDR3 is TGTGCCAGCAGCTTAGGGGAGGGAAGAAGCAATCAGCCCCAGCATTTT.

This chain links TRBV30 with TRBJ1-3; tentative D call: TRBD1 (5 bases). V was shortened by 0 bases and J by 3 bases, with 12 bases between the two germline ends. This CDR3 has 15 amino acids. The V gene's germline CDR1 is GTSNPN and CDR2 SVGIG (reference sequence). The CDR3, as DNA: TGTGCCTGGAGTGTATTACCGGGGGTTGGAAACACCATATATTTT. Its protein product is CAWSVLPGVGNTIYF.

V gene TRBV5-1 combines with J gene TRBJ1-1; D is possibly TRBD1 (6 bases). The V gene's germline CDR1 is SGHRS and CDR2 YFSETQ. V was trimmed by 4 bases and J by 0 bases, leaving 13 bases between them. The CDR3 has 15 amino acids. CDR3 in amino acids: CASSKQTGLNTEAFF. The DNA for the CDR3 is TGCGCCAGCAGCAAACAGACAGGATTGAACACTGAAGCTTTCTTT.

The chain is built from TRBV15 and TRBJ2-7; D is perhaps TRBD2 (5 bases). V was shortened by 1 base and J by 3 bases, with 16 bases between the two germline ends. The CDR3 sequence is 16 residues long. Germline-derived CDR1 and CDR2 are LNHNV and YYDKDF (reference sequence). The CDR3 loop is CATSRAPSRVNYEQYF. In DNA, the CDR3 is TGTGCCACCAGCAGAGCCCCTAGCCGAGTCAACTACGAGCAGTACTTC. Looking up the rest from reference TRBV15 and TRBJ2-7 gives the full variable domain: DAMVIQNPRYQVTQFGKPVTLSCSQTLNHNVMYWYQQKSSQAPKLLFHYYDKDFNNEADTPDNFQSRRPNTSFCFLDIRSPGLGDTAMYLCATSRAPSRVNYEQYFGPGTRLTVT.

The CDR3 nucleotides read TGTGCCAGCAGCGCTCGACAGGGAAAATCACCCCTCCACTTT. This sequence encodes CASSARQGKSPLHF. The V and J genes are TRBV11-1 and TRBJ1-6; 7 positions match TRBD1. There are 14 residues in the CDR3. V lost 5 bases, J lost 10 bases, and 8 bases stayed unmatched. Germline CDR1 is SGHAT and CDR2 is FQDESV (reference sequence).

V gene TRBV4-1 combines with J gene TRBJ2-7, with 16 bases matching TRBD2. After removal of 4 bases from V and 4 bases from J, the junction contained 10 bases not matched to a gene. CDR1 and CDR2 (germline): MGHRA, YSYEKL. The CDR3 is 18 residues long. CDR3 loop: CASSPVPGLAGGPYEQYF. CDR3 DNA: TGCGCCAGCAGCCCCGTCCCGGGACTAGCGGGGGGGCCTTACGAGCAGTACTTC.

CDR3 protein: CASSHGLAEFF. CDR3 coding DNA: TGTGCCAGCAGCCATGGACTAGCGGAGTTCTTC. The chain employs TRBV7-8 and TRBJ2-1; 10 positions agree with TRBD2. The germline V gene has CDR1 SGHVS and CDR2 FQNEAQ. The V gene end was trimmed by 5 bases and the J gene end by 14 bases; junction bases not matched to a gene: 3. There are 11 residues in the CDR3.

This chain connects TRBV27 to TRBJ1-1, with TRBD1 matching over 7 bases. Germline CDR1 is MNHEY and CDR2 is SMNVEV (reference sequence). J lost 6 bases, V lost 4 bases, and 8 bases had no gene match. The CDR3 extends over 14 amino acids. The CDR3 sequence is CASSSDRVKAEAFF. Here the CDR3 DNA reads TGTGCCAGCAGTTCCGACAGGGTCAAGGCTGAAGCTTTCTTT.